This T cell receptor (beta chain) was captured by sequencing in a study of cytomegalovirus exposure and HLA in healthy donors. 60 Vbeta and 13 Jbeta primers were used in PCR. Libraries were prepared by immunoSEQ multiplex PCR; TCRdb keeps only in-frame clonotypes and omits some of them. The sample lists more than 100,000 clones; over 60% were seen once. Whole-study results and caveats: When analyzed later, the rates of TCR association showed variation by HLA locus, with DRB1 the most and HLA-C the fewest. TCR beta chain V- and J-gene trimming was linked, in a later analysis, to a missense variant in DCLRE1C. Whilst most TCR sequences proved rare, a subset of public TCRs occurred across many donors. 164 TCR beta chains were listed as cytomegalovirus-associated.

The CDR3 loop spans 13 amino acids. Trimming cost V 6 bases and J 2 bases, with 10 bases left between them. Germline-derived CDR1 and CDR2 are MDHEN and SYDVKM. This clone was counted a few times. Its target is not known. The rearrangement links TRBV28 to TRBJ1-1; D remains unclear. The origin of this receptor is a man younger than 35 in good health and CMV-seronegative. The sample consisted of PBMCs. DNA of the CDR3: TGTGCCAGCAGCTTCGGGAGAAACACTGAAGCTTTCTTT. This gives the protein CASSFGRNTEAFF.